The source of this T cell receptor beta chain is a study of control samples from healthy donors and cancer patients. CDR1 SGHTA and CDR2 FQGTGA come from the germline V gene. V was clipped by 3 bases and J by 4 bases; unmatched bases: 7. The CDR3 is 17 residues long. Only in-frame clones appear in the TCRdb table, and some are missing; sequencing was by immunoSEQ multiplex PCR. Of about 130,000 clones listed, approximately 90% were seen once; the top ten hold about 2.6%. The sequence came from a man aged 18 to 35 in good health. This chain links TRBV7-3 with TRBJ2-3, with 13 bases lining up with TRBD2. The sample comprised blood. The CDR3 sequence: CASSFSGLAGAADTQYF. In DNA form, the CDR3 reads TGTGCCAGCAGCTTTTCCGGACTAGCGGGAGCGGCAGATACGCAGTATTTT.